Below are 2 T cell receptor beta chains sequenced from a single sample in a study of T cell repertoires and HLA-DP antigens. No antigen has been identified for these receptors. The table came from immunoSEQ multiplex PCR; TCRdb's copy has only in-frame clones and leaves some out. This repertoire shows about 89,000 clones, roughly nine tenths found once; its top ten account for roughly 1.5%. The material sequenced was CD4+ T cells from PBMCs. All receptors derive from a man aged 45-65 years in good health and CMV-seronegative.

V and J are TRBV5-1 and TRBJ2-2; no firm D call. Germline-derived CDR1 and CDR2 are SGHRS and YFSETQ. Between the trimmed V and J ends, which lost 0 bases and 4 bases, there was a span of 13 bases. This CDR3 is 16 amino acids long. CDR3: CASSLGGRSGTGELFF. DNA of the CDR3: TGCGCCAGCAGCTTGGGTGGCAGGAGTGGCACCGGGGAGCTGTTTTTT.

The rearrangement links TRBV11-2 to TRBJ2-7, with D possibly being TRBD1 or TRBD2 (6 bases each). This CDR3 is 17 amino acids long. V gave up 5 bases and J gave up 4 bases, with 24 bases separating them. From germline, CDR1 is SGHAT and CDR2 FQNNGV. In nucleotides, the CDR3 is TGTGCCAGCAGCCAAATTAGGAGGGGGGCGCGGGGTTACGAGCAGTACTTC. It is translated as CASSQIRRGARGYEQYF. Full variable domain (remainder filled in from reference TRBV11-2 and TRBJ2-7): EAGVAQSPRYKIIEKRQSVAFWCNPISGHATLYWYQQILGQGPKLLIQFQNNGVVDDSQLPKDRFSAERLKGVDSTLKIQPAKLEDSAVYLCASSQIRRGARGYEQYFGPGTRLTVT.